These T cell receptor beta chains were read from a single sample in a study of cytomegalovirus exposure and HLA in healthy donors. The assay was immunoSEQ multiplex PCR, and TCRdb's table has in-frame clones only and misses some. The data contain 150,000 to 200,000 clones, 60% to 80% of them singletons. Sequencing used PBMCs. These receptors were collected from a man aged 50-60 years in good health and CMV-seropositive. The CDR3 runs from the conserved cysteine through the conserved F or W. D genes are given only for firm matches. Not all rows give a size; the values are once, few, many and, for expanded clones, a class.

clone_size	v_call	j_call	d_call	cdr3_nt	cdr3_aa
few	TRBV5-6	TRBJ1-1	NA	TGTGCCAGCAGCTTAGGGACACCAGAGTCCACTGAAGCTTTCTTT	CASSLGTPESTEAFF
NA	TRBV7-6	TRBJ1-4	TRBD1	TGTGCCAGCAGCTTTACAGGGGGGGATAATGAAAAACTGTTTTTT	CASSFTGGDNEKLFF
NA	TRBV5-4	TRBJ2-1	TRBD2	TGTGCCAGCAGCACCCAACTAGCGGGGCGTGGGAATGAGCAGTTCTTC	CASSTQLAGRGNEQFF
once	TRBV5-6	TRBJ2-1	NA	TGTGTCAGCAGCTTGGGAGGCAATGAGCAGTTCTTC	CVSSLGGNEQFF
NA	TRBV5-8	TRBJ1-5	NA	TGTGCCAGCAGCTTAGAGGGTTCGGGCAATCAGCCCCAGCATTTT	CASSLEGSGNQPQHF
NA	TRBV28	TRBJ2-5	NA	TGTGCCAGCAGTCCCCCAGGGTGGGAGACCCAGTACTTC	CASSPPGWETQYF
few	TRBV11-2	TRBJ1-2	TRBD1	TGTGCCAGCAGCTTAGCCGACCGGACAGGTGGAGGCTACACCTTC	CASSLADRTGGGYTF
NA	TRBV5-1	TRBJ2-5	NA	TGCGCCAGCAGCTCGGACTTTGAGACCCAGTACTTC	CASSSDFETQYF
NA	TRBV27	TRBJ2-1	NA	TGTGCCAGCAGTTTTAGGGGGGGCAATGAGCAGTTCTTC	CASSFRGGNEQFF
once	TRBV4-3	TRBJ1-2	NA	TGCGCCAGCAGCCCAGCCGGGACAACTAACTATGGCTACACCTTC	CASSPAGTTNYGYTF
NA	TRBV5-8	TRBJ2-5	TRBD1	TGTGCCAGCAGCTTCACAGGGGAAGAGACCCAGTACTTC	CASSFTGEETQYF
NA	TRBV27	TRBJ2-1	TRBD2	TGTGCCAGCAGTTCCGGACTAGCGGGGGGGCCTAGATACAATGAGCAGTTCTTC	CASSSGLAGGPRYNEQFF
few	TRBV4-3	TRBJ2-2	NA	TGCGCCAGCAGCCCTCTGACAGACCCATCGAACACCGGGGAGCTGTTTTTT	CASSPLTDPSNTGELFF
NA	TRBV19	TRBJ2-2	TRBD1	TGTGCCAGTAGTATTTCTTCTTTGACAGGGGCCAACACCGGGGAGCTGTTTTTT	CASSISSLTGANTGELFF
NA	TRBV4-2	TRBJ1-2	TRBD1	TGTGCCAGCAGCCAAGATCACAGGGGACTCCGGATTAACTATGGCTACACCTTC	CASSQDHRGLRINYGYTF
NA	TRBV4-1	TRBJ2-3	NA	TGCGCCAGCAGCCAAGTATGGGGCGGGGGCCGGGGCACAGATACGCAGTATTTT	CASSQVWGGGRGTDTQYF
NA	TRBV7-9	TRBJ2-7	NA	TGTGCCAGCGCGACAGGTTATTACGAGCAGTACTTC	CASATGYYEQYF
NA	TRBV15	TRBJ2-5	NA	TGTGCCACCAGCAGGGACTACCAAGAGACCCAGTACTTC	CATSRDYQETQYF
few	TRBV6-6	TRBJ1-1	NA	TGTGCCGGGGGGGACACTGAAGCTTTCTTT	CAGGDTEAFF
NA	TRBV9	TRBJ2-7	NA	TGTGCCAGCAGCGTAGATCCAGGATGGTCCTACGAGCAGTACTTC	CASSVDPGWSYEQYF
NA	TRBV5-6	TRBJ1-5	NA	TGTGCCAGCAGCCATAGGGCGGGATACAATCAGCCCCAGCATTTT	CASSHRAGYNQPQHF
once	TRBV10-2	TRBJ1-3	NA	TGCGCCAGCAGTGTTTCGAGCTCTGGAAACACCATATATTTT	CASSVSSSGNTIYF
few	TRBV27	TRBJ2-1	NA	TGTGCCAGCGGGATATTGGGGGGGCGCAATGAGCAGTTCTTC	CASGILGGRNEQFF
NA	TRBV7-6	TRBJ1-1	NA	TGTGCCAGCAGCCCCGGAACGACAAAGCAGGGAACGACTGAAGCTTTCTTT	CASSPGTTKQGTTEAFF
once	TRBV13	TRBJ2-2	NA	TGTGCCAGCAGCTCAATCCCCGGGGAGCTGTTTTTT	CASSSIPGELFF
NA	TRBV29-1	TRBJ2-7	NA	TGCAGCGTTGAGGAGGGGAGCGCATCCTACGAGCAGTACTTC	CSVEEGSASYEQYF
NA	TRBV28	TRBJ2-3	TRBD2	TGTGCCAGCAGTCTGGGGGGGTCGGATACGCAGTATTTT	CASSLGGSDTQYF
NA	TRBV7-9	TRBJ1-6	TRBD1	TGTTCCAGCAGCCCCGGGACAGGGGTCTCACCCCTCCACTTT	CSSSPGTGVSPLHF
NA	TRBV30	TRBJ1-2	TRBD1	TGTGCCTGGAGTACCGGACAGGGTCCATATGGCTACACCTTC	CAWSTGQGPYGYTF
NA	TRBV9	TRBJ2-3	TRBD2	TGTGCCAGCAGCGTAGCTCGGGGGAGGGTAGATACGCAGTATTTT	CASSVARGRVDTQYF
few	TRBV10-1	TRBJ2-2	NA	TGCGCCAGCAGCCCAGGGATTTCGGGGGAGCTGTTTTTT	CASSPGISGELFF
NA	TRBV5-1	TRBJ1-3	TRBD1	TGCGCCAGCAGCGGCCGGGACAGGGGTCCTGGAAACACCATATATTTT	CASSGRDRGPGNTIYF
NA	TRBV15	TRBJ2-3	TRBD2	TGTGCCACCAGCAGCTTACTAGCGGGGGGGCGAGATACGCAGTATTTT	CATSSLLAGGRDTQYF
NA	TRBV4-2	TRBJ2-5	TRBD2	TGTGCCAGCAGCCCACTGACTAGCGGGGGGGATCAGACCCAGTACTTC	CASSPLTSGGDQTQYF
NA	TRBV5-1	TRBJ2-6	NA	TGCGCCAGCAGCCCCGGGACTGGCCTCTCTGGGGCCAACGTCCTGACTTTC	CASSPGTGLSGANVLTF
NA	TRBV2	TRBJ2-3	NA	TGTGCCAGCAGGATAGGGGACTTAAACACAGATACGCAGTATTTT	CASRIGDLNTDTQYF
once	TRBV5-4	TRBJ1-1	TRBD1	TGTGCCAGCAGCTCGACAGGGGGTTCGCGGGAAGCTTTCTTT	CASSSTGGSREAFF
NA	TRBV28	TRBJ2-5	TRBD2	TGTGCCAGCAGTTTAGAGAGCGGGGTCGAGACCCAGTACTTC	CASSLESGVETQYF
NA	TRBV6-6	TRBJ2-1	NA	TGTGCCAGCAGCCCCACAGTCCATGAGCAGTTCTTC	CASSPTVHEQFF
NA	TRBV9	TRBJ2-3	NA	TGTGCCAGCAGCGTAGCTCCGAGTAGGGGATTGGGCACAGATACGCAGTATTTT	CASSVAPSRGLGTDTQYF
NA	TRBV2	TRBJ1-4	NA	TGTGCCAGCACGCCGGGTTGGAGCGGGCGGACGGGTGAAAAACTGTTTTTT	CASTPGWSGRTGEKLFF
NA	TRBV29-1	TRBJ2-1	TRBD2	TGCAGCGTAGGAAGCGGGGGTTCCTACAATGAGCAGTTCTTC	CSVGSGGSYNEQFF
NA	TRBV7-9	TRBJ2-1	TRBD1	TGTGCCAGCAGCTTACTCGACAGGGGGCTATCCTACAATGAGCAGTTCTTC	CASSLLDRGLSYNEQFF
NA	TRBV6-5	TRBJ1-2	NA	TGTGCCAGCAGTTACTCTCCAGATTCTAACTATGGCTACACCTTC	CASSYSPDSNYGYTF
NA	TRBV18	TRBJ1-3	NA	TGTGCCAGCTCACCACTGCCTGTCGACAGTGGTGGAAACACCATATATTTT	CASSPLPVDSGGNTIYF
NA	TRBV27	TRBJ1-2	TRBD1	TGTGCCAGCAGTTCTGCCGGGACAGGGGGCCATGGCTACACCTTC	CASSSAGTGGHGYTF
once	TRBV29-1	TRBJ1-5	TRBD1	TGCAGCGTCGGACAGGGTCTCAATCAGCCCCAGCATTTT	CSVGQGLNQPQHF
NA	TRBV19	TRBJ2-7	TRBD2	TGTGCCAGTAGTATCGAGACGGGGGGGCCCTACTCCTACGAGCAGTACTTC	CASSIETGGPYSYEQYF
NA	TRBV10-3	TRBJ2-3	NA	TGTGCCATCAGTGAGGGCAGGGTAACAGATACGCAGTATTTT	CAISEGRVTDTQYF
NA	TRBV7-2	TRBJ1-1	NA	TGTGCCAGCAGCTTAGGGGGGGACTTCATGAACACTGAAGCTTTCTTT	CASSLGGDFMNTEAFF
NA	TRBV11-2	TRBJ2-3	NA	TGTGCCAGCAGCCCCTGGTCGACAACAGATACGCAGTATTTT	CASSPWSTTDTQYF
NA	TRBV5-1	TRBJ1-5	NA	TGCGCCAGCAGCTTGGGGTCAGGGTCGATGGAGCCCCAGCATTTT	CASSLGSGSMEPQHF
few	TRBV2	TRBJ1-2	NA	TGTGCCAGCAGTGAAGGGGGGGGCATCTATGGCTACACCTTC	CASSEGGGIYGYTF
few	TRBV7-2	TRBJ2-3	NA	TGTGCCAGCAGCGTAGTAGCAGATACGCAGTATTTT	CASSVVADTQYF
NA	TRBV7-9	TRBJ2-2	TRBD1	TGTGCCAGCAGCCTCCGGGACAGGGGGGTCACCGGGGAGCTGTTTTTT	CASSLRDRGVTGELFF